The clone carrying this TCR beta chain was found a few times. The antigen is unknown. The sample originates from a study of T cell repertoires in cytomegalovirus infection. Each CDR3 protein is one row after TCRdb ran MiXCR on the reads. The table lists about 60,000 distinct CDR3 sequences, roughly 34% of them singletons. Germline values: CDR1 SGHAT, CDR2 FQNNGV. V was shortened by 4 bases and J by 1 base, with 16 bases between the two germline ends. There are 16 residues in the CDR3. The sequenced sample was PBMCs, sequenced either directly or after in vitro stimulation (not recorded which). The origin of this receptor is a human donor in good health (CMV status not recorded). Some clones in this sample may be carry-over from other donors' samples. This rearrangement joins TRBV11-2 to TRBJ1-1, with D tentatively TRBD1 (5 bases). This chain's CDR3 is CASSYVGDRRNTEAFF. As DNA, the CDR3 is TGTGCCAGCAGCTACGTCGGTGACAGAAGGAACACTGAAGCTTTCTTT.